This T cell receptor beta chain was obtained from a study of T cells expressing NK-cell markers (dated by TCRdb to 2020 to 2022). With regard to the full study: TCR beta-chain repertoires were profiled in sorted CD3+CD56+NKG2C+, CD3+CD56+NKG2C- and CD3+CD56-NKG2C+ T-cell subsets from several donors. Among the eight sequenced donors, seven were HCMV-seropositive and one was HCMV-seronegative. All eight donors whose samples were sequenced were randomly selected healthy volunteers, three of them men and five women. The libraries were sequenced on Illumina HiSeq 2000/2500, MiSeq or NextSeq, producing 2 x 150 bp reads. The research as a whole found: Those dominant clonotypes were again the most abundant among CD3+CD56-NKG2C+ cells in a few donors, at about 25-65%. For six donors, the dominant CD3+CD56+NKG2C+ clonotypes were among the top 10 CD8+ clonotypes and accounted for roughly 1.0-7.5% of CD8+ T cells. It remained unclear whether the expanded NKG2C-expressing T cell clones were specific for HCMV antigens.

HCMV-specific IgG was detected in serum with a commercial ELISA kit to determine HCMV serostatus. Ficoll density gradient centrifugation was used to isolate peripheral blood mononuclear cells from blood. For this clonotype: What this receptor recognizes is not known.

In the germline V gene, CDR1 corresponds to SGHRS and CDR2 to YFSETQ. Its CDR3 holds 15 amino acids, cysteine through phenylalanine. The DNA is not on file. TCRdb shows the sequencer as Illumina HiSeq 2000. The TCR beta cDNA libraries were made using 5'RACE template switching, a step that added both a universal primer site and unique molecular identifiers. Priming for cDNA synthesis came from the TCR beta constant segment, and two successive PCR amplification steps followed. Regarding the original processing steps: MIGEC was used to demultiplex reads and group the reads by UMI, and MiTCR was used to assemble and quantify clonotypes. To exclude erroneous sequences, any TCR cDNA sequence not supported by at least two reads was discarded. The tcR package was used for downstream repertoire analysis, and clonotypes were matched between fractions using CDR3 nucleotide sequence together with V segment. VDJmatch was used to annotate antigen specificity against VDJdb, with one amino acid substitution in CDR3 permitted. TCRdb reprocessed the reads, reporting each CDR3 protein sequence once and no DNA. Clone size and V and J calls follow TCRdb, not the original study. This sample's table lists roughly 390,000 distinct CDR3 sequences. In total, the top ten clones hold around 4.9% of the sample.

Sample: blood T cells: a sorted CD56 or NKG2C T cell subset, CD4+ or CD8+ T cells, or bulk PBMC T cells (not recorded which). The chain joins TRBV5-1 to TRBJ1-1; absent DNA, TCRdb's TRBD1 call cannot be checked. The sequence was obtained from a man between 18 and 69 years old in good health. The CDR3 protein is CASSLVAGVGTEAFF.